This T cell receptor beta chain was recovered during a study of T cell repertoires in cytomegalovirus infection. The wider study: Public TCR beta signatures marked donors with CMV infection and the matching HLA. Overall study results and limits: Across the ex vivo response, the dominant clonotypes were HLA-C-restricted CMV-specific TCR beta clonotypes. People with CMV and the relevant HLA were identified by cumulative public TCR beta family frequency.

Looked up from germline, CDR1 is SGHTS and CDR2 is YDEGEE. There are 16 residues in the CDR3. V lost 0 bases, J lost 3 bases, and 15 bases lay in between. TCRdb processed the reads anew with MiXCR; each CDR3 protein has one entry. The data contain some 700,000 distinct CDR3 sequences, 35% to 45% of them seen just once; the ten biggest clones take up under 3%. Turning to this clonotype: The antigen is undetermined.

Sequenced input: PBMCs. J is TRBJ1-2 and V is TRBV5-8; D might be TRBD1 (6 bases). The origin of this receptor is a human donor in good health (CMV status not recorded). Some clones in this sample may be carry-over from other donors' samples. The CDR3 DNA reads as TGTGCCAGCAGCTTGGCCGCGGGGGGGCGGCACTATGGCTACACCTTC. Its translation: CASSLAAGGRHYGYTF.